The clone carrying this T cell receptor (beta chain) was detected only a few times. The study reverse transcribed the entire isolated RNA, so it sequenced expressed TCRB transcripts. Sequenced by immunoSEQ multiplex PCR; TCRdb stores in-frame clones only, minus some. The sample includes about 150,000 clones, roughly 8% of them seen just once. This sample was taken from a study of beta chain features in type 1 diabetes. Germline CDR1 is SGHRS and CDR2 is YFSETQ. With 5 bases clipped from V and 4 bases from J, the junction kept 7 bases outside the gene matches. The CDR3 length is 14 residues. The source of this sequence is a man aged 18 to 30 in good health. This rearrangement joins TRBV5-1 to TRBJ1-1; 8 bases agree with TRBD1. Specimen: central memory CD4+ T cells from blood. Written as DNA, the CDR3 is TGCGCCAGCAGTGACCAGGGGGCGGGCACTGAAGCTTTCTTT. Translation gives CASSDQGAGTEAFF.